The 22 T cell receptor beta chains presented below share a single source sample, sequenced in a study of shared clonotypes between healthy human individuals (dated by TCRdb to 2020 to 2021). The method behind the library was the immunoSEQ multiplex PCR assay. The clones in this table, taken by TCRdb from immuneACCESS, are in-frame only. Not every clone is retained; where verified, under half of the shortfall comes from an unresolved V gene, and the cause of the rest is unknown. The sample data list about 2.3 million clones, and around 90% of these were observed just once. The ten largest clones capture 0.3% to 0.4% of the sample. Source material: naive CD4+ T cells from PBMCs. The cell subset or site label corresponds to: CD45RA+ positively selected. The receptor source for this set is a man aged 18-30 years in good health. Some clones in this sample may be carry-over from other donors' samples.

The rearrangement links TRBV27 to TRBJ2-5; D unresolved. This CDR3 spans 13 amino acids. V was cut by 5 bases and J by 5 bases, with 12 bases left in between. From germline, CDR1 is MNHEY and CDR2 SMNVEV (reference sequence). CDR3 in DNA: TGTGCCAGCAGTCCCCCAGGCCGGGAGACCCAGTACTTC. This codes for CASSPPGRETQYF.

This clone has a single count. At the DNA level, this CDR3 is encoded by other sequences in the same sample as well. This chain uses TRBV27 with TRBJ2-2; D is ambiguous. The CDR3 contains 12 residues. Germline V lookup: CDR1 MNHEY, CDR2 SMNVEV (reference sequence). V dropped 4 bases and J dropped 3 bases, with 3 bases sitting between them. The CDR3 region has the DNA TGTGCCAGCAGTTCTCACACCGGGGAGCTGTTTTTT. Translation: CASSSHTGELFF.

The V call is TRBV29-1, the J call TRBJ1-5; D remains ambiguous. Germline V lookup: CDR1 SQVTM, CDR2 ANQGSEA. V was cut by 4 bases and J by 6 bases, with 16 bases left in between. The CDR3 length is 14 residues. DNA for the CDR3: TGCAGCGTTGCACCGGGGAGGGTAGGTCAGCCCCAGCATTTT. Its translation: CSVAPGRVGQPQHF.

The chain is built from TRBV19 and TRBJ1-3, with D possibly being TRBD1 (6 bases). Looked up from germline, CDR1 is LNHDA and CDR2 is SQIVND (reference sequence). Trimming pared 6 bases from V and 1 base from J, leaving 16 bases between. The CDR3 is 16 residues long. CDR3 sequence reads: CASRTTGTLSGNTIYF. The CDR3 region has the DNA TGTGCCAGTAGAACAACCGGGACATTATCTGGAAACACCATATATTTT.

V usage is TRBV30 and J usage is TRBJ2-3, with D perhaps TRBD1 (6 bases). The CDR3 extends over 18 amino acids. From germline, CDR1 is GTSNPN and CDR2 SVGIG (reference sequence). V lost 0 bases and J lost 2, with 21 bases in between. The CDR3 nucleotides read TGTGCCTGGAGTGTACACCCCGACAGGCGGCAAGTCACAGATACGCAGTATTTT. Protein product: CAWSVHPDRRQVTDTQYF.

This sequence joins TRBV10-3 and TRBJ2-7; TRBD2 matches at 11 bases. CDR3 length equals 17 residues. V lost 6 bases, J lost 1 base, and 11 bases stayed unmatched. Germline V gene lookup returns CDR1 ENHRY and CDR2 SYGVKD. The CDR3 is CAIRPGLAGGLSYEQYF. The CDR3 coding sequence is TGTGCCATCAGGCCCGGCCTAGCGGGAGGTTTGTCCTACGAGCAGTACTTC.

Details on this clone: Distinct nucleotide sequences in the sample also encode this CDR3. The J gene is TRBJ1-1, the V gene TRBV28; 7 bases align to TRBD1. The CDR3 length is 13 residues. The trim removed 3 bases at V and 4 bases at J, leaving 2 bases unmatched. CDR1 MDHEN and CDR2 SYDVKM come from the germline V gene. CDR3 DNA: TGTGCCAGCAGTTTCCCAGGGGGCACTGAAGCTTTCTTT. Its protein is CASSFPGGTEAFF. The complete variable domain, with remaining parts taken from reference TRBV28 and TRBJ1-1, reads DVKVTQSSRYLVKRTGEKVFLECVQDMDHENMFWYRQDPGLGLRLIYFSYDVKMKEKGDIPEGYSVSREKKERFSLILESASTNQTSMYLCASSFPGGTEAFFGQGTRLTVV.

This clone came up once. The rearrangement uses TRBV5-6 and TRBJ2-1, with D possibly being TRBD1 or TRBD2 (5 bases each). This CDR3 has 15 amino acids. Germline-derived CDR1 and CDR2 are SGHDT and YYEEEE. The V gene lost 1 base and the J gene lost 3 bases, with 11 bases spanning the gap. The CDR3 loop reads CASSLTGTFYNEQFF. The CDR3 region has the DNA TGTGCCAGCAGCTTGACCGGGACGTTCTACAATGAGCAGTTCTTC.

As concerns this clone: This sample includes further DNA sequences coding for the same CDR3. V is TRBV28 and J is TRBJ2-7; 10 bases match TRBD2. The CDR3 has 15 residues. CDR1 is MDHEN and CDR2 is SYDVKM in the germline V gene. Losses at the gene ends were 3 bases for V and 1 base for J; bases not matched to a gene: 3. CDR3 in amino acids: CASSFSSGRSYEQYF. The CDR3 coding sequence is TGTGCCAGCAGTTTTTCTAGCGGGAGATCCTACGAGCAGTACTTC.

This sequence joins TRBV5-1 and TRBJ2-7; TRBD1 agrees at 7 bases. Germline CDR1 SGHRS, CDR2 YFSETQ. With 4 bases clipped from V and 2 bases from J, the junction kept 9 bases outside the gene matches. The CDR3 runs to 15 residues. Here the CDR3 reads CASSLTGTDPYEQYF. In DNA form, the CDR3 reads TGCGCCAGCAGCCTAACCGGGACAGATCCCTACGAGCAGTACTTC.

The chain carries TRBV2 and TRBJ2-5; TRBD1 aligns across 9 bases. CDR1 is SNHLY and CDR2 is FYNNEI in the germline V gene. Unmatched junction bases numbered 5, after V lost 4 bases and J lost 5 bases. The CDR3 has 14 amino acids. The CDR3 nucleotides read TGTGCCAGCAGTGCCGACAGGGGGAGTGAGACCCAGTACTTC. As protein: CASSADRGSETQYF.

The chain couples TRBV28 to TRBJ2-3, with D perhaps TRBD2 (5 bases). V lost 3 bases, J lost 0 bases, and 13 bases lay in between. The V gene's germline CDR1 is MDHEN and CDR2 SYDVKM. The CDR3 is 16 residues long. CDR3 amino acids: CASSLDSSESTDTQYF. CDR3 coding DNA: TGTGCCAGCAGTTTGGACTCATCAGAAAGCACAGATACGCAGTATTTT.

The J gene is TRBJ2-1, the V gene TRBV27; TRBD2 matches 15 bases. Germline trimming cut 5 bases from V and 0 bases from J; bases unmatched to any gene: 8. The CDR3 is 19 amino acids. Per germline, CDR1 MNHEY and CDR2 SMNVEV (reference sequence). For the CDR3, the DNA is TGTGCCAGCAGTGGCGGACTAGCGGGAGGGTGGGGCTCCTACAATGAGCAGTTCTTC. Encoded protein: CASSGGLAGGWGSYNEQFF.

CDR3 loop: CATRPGTLYEQYF. Written as DNA, the CDR3 is TGTGCCACCCGACCGGGGACCCTCTACGAGCAGTACTTC. The chain couples TRBV28 to TRBJ2-7; D tentatively fits TRBD1 or TRBD2 (5 bases each). Trimming stripped 10 bases from V and 3 bases from J, with 16 bases between. The CDR3 spans 13 residues. Looked up from germline, CDR1 is MDHEN and CDR2 is SYDVKM.

The chain links TRBV30 to TRBJ2-6; no definite D call. V lost 2 bases to trimming and J lost 0 bases, with 5 bases between them. The CDR3 loop spans 14 amino acids. Germline V gives CDR1 GTSNPN, CDR2 SVGIG (reference sequence). CDR3 coding DNA: TGTGCCTGGAGTCGGACCTCTGGGGCCAACGTCCTGACTTTC. Its protein product is CAWSRTSGANVLTF.

This clone was found a few times. This same CDR3 is encoded by further DNA sequences in the sample. The CDR3 nucleotides read TGTGCCAGCAGCTTCTCTGGGGCCAACGTCCTGACTTTC. This codes for CASSFSGANVLTF. V gene TRBV11-2 combines with J gene TRBJ2-6; no firm D call. With 3 bases removed from V and 0 bases from J, the gap between germline ends came to 0 bases. The germline CDR1 and CDR2 sequences are SGHAT and FQNNGV. This CDR3 is built from 13 residues.

As to this clone: Different DNA sequences within this sample yield the same CDR3. The gene calls are TRBV6-5 and TRBJ2-5, with TRBD1 matching 9 bases. Germline loops: CDR1 MNHEY, CDR2 SVGAGI. V shed 6 bases, J shed 4 bases, and the junction held 3 bases outside the gene matches. The length of the CDR3 is 13 residues. DNA of the CDR3: TGTGCCAGCAGAGGGACAGGGAGAGAGACCCAGTACTTC. Amino acid sequence: CASRGTGRETQYF.

CDR3 bases: TGTGCCAGCAGTAGACAGGGGCCTGAAGCTTTCTTT. Its translation: CASSRQGPEAFF. This rearrangement joins TRBV6-6 to TRBJ1-1; 8 bases are shared with TRBD1. V was pared by 5 bases and J by 6 bases, with 2 bases of the junction left unmatched. The CDR3 has 12 amino acids. Per the germline V gene, CDR1 is MNHNY and CDR2 is SVGAGI (reference sequence).

The chain has TRBV4-2 and TRBJ2-1; possible D gene TRBD2, 5 bases. The CDR3 is 16 residues long. V was shortened by 2 bases and J by 0 bases, with 11 bases between the two germline ends. CDR1 and CDR2 from the germline V gene are LGHNA and YNFKEQ. DNA of the CDR3: TGTGCCAGCAGCCAACCTGCGGGCAGCTCCTACAATGAGCAGTTCTTC. Translation gives CASSQPAGSSYNEQFF.

The gene calls are TRBV6-1 and TRBJ2-2; D is perhaps TRBD1 (5 bases). Looked up from germline, CDR1 is MNHNS and CDR2 is SASEGT. Trimming removed 4 bases at V and 1 base at J, with 10 bases between. The CDR3 is made up of 15 amino acids. In nucleotides, the CDR3 is TGTGCCAGCAGTGTGGGGCCGCTGAACACCGGGGAGCTGTTTTTT. This encodes CASSVGPLNTGELFF.

This chain connects TRBV6-6 to TRBJ1-1; a weak D match, TRBD1 (5 bases). The length of the CDR3 is 14 residues. Germline lookup yields CDR1 MNHNY and CDR2 SVGAGI (reference sequence). V was clipped by 6 bases and J by 6 bases, with 17 bases between them. CDR3 nucleotides: TGTGCCAGCAGCAGACAGCTTACATCTCCTGAAGCTTTCTTT. It yields the protein CASSRQLTSPEAFF.

The chain recombines TRBV15 with TRBJ2-7; a possible D gene is TRBD2 (6 bases). The V end was cut by 3 bases, the J end by 6 bases, with 12 bases between. This CDR3 region has 13 residues. Germline V gene data show CDR1 as LNHNV and CDR2 as YYDKDF (reference sequence). CDR3 DNA: TGTGCCACCAGCAGGGACTATAACGCCGAGCAGTACTTC. Amino acid sequence: CATSRDYNAEQYF.